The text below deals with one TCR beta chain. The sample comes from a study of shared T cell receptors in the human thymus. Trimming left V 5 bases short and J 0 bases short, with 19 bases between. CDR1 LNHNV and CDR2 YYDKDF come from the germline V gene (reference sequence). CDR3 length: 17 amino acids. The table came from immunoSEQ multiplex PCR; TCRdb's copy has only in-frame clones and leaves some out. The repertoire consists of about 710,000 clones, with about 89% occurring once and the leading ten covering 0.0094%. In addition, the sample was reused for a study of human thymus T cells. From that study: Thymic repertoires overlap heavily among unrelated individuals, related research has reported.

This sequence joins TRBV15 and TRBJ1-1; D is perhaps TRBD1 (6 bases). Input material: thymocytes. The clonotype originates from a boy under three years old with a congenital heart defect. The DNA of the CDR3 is TGTGCCACCAGCCCGCCGCCGAGAGGGGGTATGAACACTGAAGCTTTCTTT. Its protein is CATSPPPRGGMNTEAFF.